Sequencing of this T cell receptor beta chain was carried out in a study of patients and donors after allogeneic stem cell transplantation. The CDR3 has 14 residues. The V gene's germline CDR1 is GTSNPN and CDR2 SVGIG (reference sequence). V lost 0 bases, J lost 2 bases, and 9 bases lay in between. TCRdb redid the calling of the RT-PCR reads with MiXCR, one entry per CDR3 protein. The sample yields about 960,000 distinct CDR3 sequences, 18% seen once. The TCR was taken from a human donor who was either an allogeneic HSCT recipient or a stem cell or donor lymphocyte infusion donor (not recorded which). It is not recorded whose cells these are; they may come from a transplant donor. The chain carries TRBV30 and TRBJ2-3, with D perhaps matching TRBD1 (6 bases). What was sequenced was blood, either unsorted or a sorted T cell fraction (not recorded which). The CDR3 protein is CAWSVRGFTDTQYF. The CDR3 DNA is TGTGCCTGGAGTGTCAGGGGCTTCACAGATACGCAGTATTTT.